This is a list of T cell receptor beta chains from one sample in a study of human T cells and chemical hapten exposure. TCRdb analysed the RACE reads with MiXCR anew, one entry per CDR3 protein. This table has about 80,000 distinct CDR3 sequences, approximately 10% appearing once. Sequenced here: whole blood, sampled in connection with sensitization to the hapten diphenylcyclopropenone (DPC). These receptors were obtained from a woman aged 50 to 60 with alopecia areata. Some clones in this sample may be carry-over from other donors' samples. The CDR3 runs from the conserved cysteine through the conserved F or W. A D gene is named only where the DNA matches it firmly. For some rows the clone size is stated as once, few or many, or as a class when expanded; others skip it.

D	size	J	V	DNA	CDR3
TRBD1	many	TRBJ1-1	TRBV7-9	TGTGCCAGCTCTAGAGTCCTTAACAGGGGCGCTGAAGCTTTCTTT	CASSRVLNRGAEAFF
.	.	TRBJ2-1	TRBV28	TGTGCCAGCAGGGCCCCGAACGCATACAATGAGCAGTTCTTC	CASRAPNAYNEQFF
.	.	TRBJ1-5	TRBV5-1	TGCGCCAGCAGCCCTGCTAGGTCAGGGAAAGATCAGCCCCAGCATTTT	CASSPARSGKDQPQHF
.	.	TRBJ2-2	TRBV7-8	TGTGCCAGCTTGAACTCGCGGGGAGGAACCGGGGAGCTGTTTTTT	CASLNSRGGTGELFF
.	.	TRBJ1-3	TRBV3-1	TGTGCCAGCAGCCAACCTTCTGGAAACACCATATATTTT	CASSQPSGNTIYF
.	.	TRBJ2-5	TRBV12-3/TRBV12-4	TGTGCCAGCAGTTGGGGGAGGGGGACGGAGACCCAGTACTTC	CASSWGRGTETQYF
.	few	TRBJ2-7	TRBV7-9	TGTGCCAGCAGCTTAGGTAGCGGAGGGGGTTACGAGCAGTACTTC	CASSLGSGGGYEQYF
.	many	TRBJ2-7	TRBV7-2	TGTGCCAGCAGCTTAATTAGCGGAGCCTACGAGCAGTACTTC	CASSLISGAYEQYF
TRBD1	few	TRBJ1-4	TRBV15	TGTGCCACCAGCAGAGACCGAGGAGGGGGCCGAGGGGAAAAACTGTTTTTT	CATSRDRGGGRGEKLFF
TRBD1	.	TRBJ2-7	TRBV20-1	TGCAGTCTTAGGCCGGGACAGGGGTCCTACGAGCAGTACTTC	CSLRPGQGSYEQYF
.	few	TRBJ2-7	TRBV6-1	TGTGCCAGCAGTGTAGCGCAGGGGGGATCCTACGAGCAGTACTTC	CASSVAQGGSYEQYF
.	.	TRBJ2-1	TRBV5-1	TGCGCCAGCAGCTTGGACCCGTCGGGAGCGTATAGCTCCTACAATGAGCAGTTCTTC	CASSLDPSGAYSSYNEQFF
TRBD2	many	TRBJ2-5	TRBV12-3/TRBV12-4	TGTGCCAGCAGTCCAGGACTAGGAGAGACCCAGTACTTC	CASSPGLGETQYF
.	.	TRBJ2-5	TRBV11-2	TGTGCCAGCAGCTTGGGGCCTCATCCTGAGACCCAGTACTTC	CASSLGPHPETQYF
.	.	TRBJ1-4	TRBV7-9	TGTGCCAGCAGCCAAACCCGAGGAACTAATGAAAAACTGTTTTTT	CASSQTRGTNEKLFF
.	few	TRBJ2-5	TRBV5-6	TGTGCCAGCAGCTTGGGCCCAGAGACCCAGTACTTC	CASSLGPETQYF
.	.	TRBJ2-7	TRBV6-5	TGTGCCAGCAGCGAGTGGGACGGAGCCTACGAGCAGTACTTC	CASSEWDGAYEQYF
.	many	TRBJ2-5	TRBV18	TGTGCCAGCTCACCGGCGGCGGAGACCCAGTACTTC	CASSPAAETQYF
TRBD1	few	TRBJ2-2	TRBV5-6	TGTGCCAGCAGATTGACAGGGACCGGGGAGCTGTTTTTT	CASRLTGTGELFF
.	.	TRBJ1-6	TRBV12-2	TGTGCAAGTCGCTTAGAGTTGTGGGTACCCCTCGGACAGGGACAATTTTCACCCCTCCACTTT	CASRLELWVPLGQGQFSPLHF
.	.	TRBJ1-1	TRBV18	TGTGCCAGCTCACCAAACATTGCTGAAGCTTTCTTT	CASSPNIAEAFF
.	many	TRBJ2-7	TRBV20-1	TGCAGTGCTAGAGTACCGGAAGGGCCCTACGAGCAGTACTTC	CSARVPEGPYEQYF
.	.	TRBJ2-7	TRBV25-1	TGTGCCAGCAGCCAGACCTCCTACGAGCAGTACTTC	CASSQTSYEQYF
.	few	TRBJ1-2	TRBV29-1	TGCAGCGCCCGGACTCCTCCCGGCGGCTACACCTTC	CSARTPPGGYTF
.	few	TRBJ1-1	TRBV3-1	TGTGCCAGCAGCCAAGGAAGTACCGAAGCTTTCTTT	CASSQGSTEAFF
.	few	TRBJ2-2	TRBV29-1	TGCAGCGTTGGCAATCCCGGGGAGCTGTTTTTT	CSVGNPGELFF